Described below is a single T cell receptor (beta chain) sequence and its context. What it binds is not known. The data were obtained in a study of long-term antiretroviral therapy in people with HIV. Without exception, participants with HIV were treated in the United States. There were about 1-10 million cryopreserved PBMC in the samples before DNA extraction. V was trimmed by 3 bases and J by 5 bases, leaving 8 bases between them. The CDR3 is made up of 12 amino acids. Germline V gives CDR1 MDHEN, CDR2 SYDVKM. Broader study findings: The data indicate that diversity increased after ART but remained below transplant donor controls. HIV repertoires showed narrower CDR3 length ranges than controls.

Researchers report immunoSEQ v3.0 was run at survey level. Sequencing was performed with immunoSEQ multiplex PCR; in TCRdb, only in-frame clones are kept and a portion is missing. The sample has 20,000 or so clones, around 75% seen once. The source was unsorted PBMCs, collected 0.5 years before starting antiretroviral therapy. The chain employs TRBV28 and TRBJ2-7; TRBD1 might be the D (6 bases). This receptor was taken from a man aged 18 to 29 with HIV. DNA for the CDR3: TGTGCCAGCAGTTTTGGGGGCCACGAGCAGTACTTC. It encodes CASSFGGHEQYF.